The next 3 T cell receptor beta chains were all read from a single sample in a study of blood T cell repertoires in COVID-19. The data were produced by immunoSEQ multiplex PCR, yet TCRdb's version contains in-frame clones alone and is incomplete. The sample holds hundreds of thousands of clones, around 89% seen once. Sequenced material: peripheral blood. These receptors all come from a woman aged 40 to 50 who had recovered from COVID-19.

The V call is TRBV10-3, the J call TRBJ1-1; a possible D gene is TRBD1 (5 bases). V lost 0 bases to trimming and J lost 5 bases, with 19 bases between them. Germline CDR1 reads ENHRY; CDR2 reads SYGVKD. This CDR3 region has 17 residues. CDR3 in DNA: TGTGCCATCAGTGAGTCGATAGGTCGCGGGGGAGGGACTGAAGCTTTCTTT. This gives the protein CAISESIGRGGGTEAFF.

This clone was detected a few times. The rearrangement joins TRBV19 to TRBJ2-1; a weak D match, TRBD2 (6 bases). The CDR3 loop spans 15 amino acids. The germline gives CDR1 LNHDA, CDR2 SQIVND (reference sequence). V was pared by 5 bases and J by 9 bases, with 20 bases between. The CDR3 loop reads CASSPRDLAGGEQFF. CDR3 coding DNA: TGTGCCAGTAGTCCCCGGGACCTCGCCGGGGGTGAGCAGTTCTTC.

This sequence joins TRBV7-9 and TRBJ2-1, with 8 bases that match TRBD2. V trimming: 5 bases; J trimming: 7 bases; junction bases outside the gene matches: 13. This CDR3 region has 16 residues. Germline CDR1 reads SEHNR; CDR2 reads FQNEAQ (reference sequence). The CDR3 coding sequence is TGTGCCAGCAGCGGGCCTAGCGGGCCTGTTGAGAATGAGCAGTTCTTC. This translates into CASSGPSGPVENEQFF.